This note documents a single T cell receptor (beta chain) sequence. The source of the sample is a study of cytomegalovirus exposure and HLA in healthy donors. V gave up 4 bases and J gave up 7 bases; unmatched junction bases: 4. CDR3 length: 14 amino acids. Germline V lookup: CDR1 SNHLY, CDR2 FYNNEI. With 60 Vbeta and 13 Jbeta primers, the PCR was carried out. Assay used: immunoSEQ multiplex PCR; TCRdb lists only in-frame clones, some missing. The table records over 200,000 clones, over 65% of them present only once. The sample consisted of PBMCs. The genes are TRBV2 and TRBJ2-1; 10 bases agree with TRBD2. This receptor was taken from a woman aged 60-75 years in good health and CMV-seropositive. The CDR3, as DNA: TGTGCCAGCAGTGCGCTAGCGGGGGATAATGAGCAGTTCTTC. Its protein is CASSALAGDNEQFF. Full variable domain (remainder filled in from reference TRBV2 and TRBJ2-1): EPEVTQTPSHQVTQMGQEVILRCVPISNHLYFYWYRQILGQKVEFLVSFYNNEISEKSEIFDDQFSVERPDGSNFTLKIRSTKLEDSAMYFCASSALAGDNEQFFGPGTRLTVL.